Below are 10 T cell receptor beta chains sequenced from a single sample in a study of long-term antiretroviral therapy in people with HIV. Sequencing relied on immunoSEQ assay v3.0, run at survey level. The protocol was immunoSEQ multiplex PCR, while the TCRdb copy is restricted to in-frame clones and leaves out a portion. The repertoire has 25,000 to 35,000 clones, around 96% of them found once; the top ten carry roughly 2.3%. The sample here was unsorted PBMCs, taken 6.5 to 6.9 years after starting antiretroviral therapy. The receptors derive from a man aged 25-45 years with HIV.

The chain has TRBV9 and TRBJ2-7; TRBD1 matches 11 bases. This CDR3 has 16 residues. Germline V gene sequence: CDR1 SGDLS, CDR2 YYNGEE. The V and J ends lost 3 bases and 2 bases, in that order; junction bases with no gene match: 7. The CDR3, as DNA: TGTGCCAGCAGCGCGGGGGGACAGGGGGTCCCCTACGAGCAGTACTTC. Protein product: CASSAGGQGVPYEQYF.

The chain links TRBV7-2 to TRBJ1-5; possible D gene TRBD1, 5 bases. Between the trimmed V and J ends, which lost 5 bases and 5 bases, there was a span of 13 bases. Germline V CDR1 and CDR2: SGHTA, FQGNSA. The CDR3 has 14 residues. The CDR3 reads CASSILWGDQPQHF. In DNA form, the CDR3 reads TGTGCCAGCAGCATCCTCTGGGGGGATCAGCCCCAGCATTTT. The variable domain in full, completed from reference TRBV7-2 and TRBJ1-5, reads GAGVSQSPSNKVTEKGKDVELRCDPISGHTALYWYRQSLGQGLEFLIYFQGNSAPDKSGLPSDRFSAERTGGSVSTLTIQRTQQEDSAVYLCASSILWGDQPQHFGDGTRLSIL.

The V call is TRBV6-5, the J call TRBJ2-7, with TRBD2 identical over 9 bases. The CDR3 consists of 15 residues. With 2 bases clipped from V and 2 bases from J, the junction kept 4 bases outside the gene matches. The V gene's germline CDR1 is MNHEY and CDR2 SVGAGI. The CDR3 DNA sequence: TGTGCCAGCAGTTACGGGGCGGGGGGGACCTACGAGCAGTACTTC. It codes for CASSYGAGGTYEQYF.

This chain uses TRBV6-6 with TRBJ2-7; TRBD2 aligns across 12 bases. Germline V gene lookup returns CDR1 MNHNY and CDR2 SVGAGI (reference sequence). The J segment lost 4 bases and the V segment lost 5 bases, leaving 3 bases of the junction unmatched. The CDR3 has 14 residues. The CDR3 DNA sequence: TGTGCCAGCAGTACCGGACTAGCGGGGTACGAGCAGTACTTC. It codes for CASSTGLAGYEQYF.

The rearrangement links TRBV6-5 to TRBJ1-4; D is possibly TRBD1 (6 bases). Germline loops: CDR1 MNHEY, CDR2 SVGAGI. V dropped 6 bases and J dropped 6 bases, with 17 bases sitting between them. The CDR3 has 15 residues. The CDR3 DNA is TGTGCCAGCAGGACCGCGACAGGAACCTATGAAAAACTGTTTTTT. It encodes CASRTATGTYEKLFF.

V and J are TRBV5-1 and TRBJ2-7; 8 nucleotides agree with TRBD1. V was pared by 4 bases and J by 3 bases, with 9 bases of the junction left unmatched. Germline V gives CDR1 SGHRS, CDR2 YFSETQ. The CDR3 has 15 amino acids. In DNA form, the CDR3 reads TGCGCCAGCAGCAGGTCACAGGGGGTACACTACGAGCAGTACTTC. It codes for CASSRSQGVHYEQYF.

The chain combines TRBV11-2 with TRBJ2-7; 9 bases map to TRBD2. The germline CDR1 and CDR2 sequences are SGHAT and FQNNGV. The CDR3 totals 14 residues. With 6 bases clipped from V and 3 bases from J, the junction kept 6 bases outside the gene matches. In DNA form, the CDR3 reads TGTGCCAGCAGACCCCGACTAGCGGACTACGAGCAGTACTTC. Translated, it gives CASRPRLADYEQYF.

This chain joins TRBV7-2 and TRBJ1-3; D is perhaps TRBD1 (5 bases). The CDR3 is made up of 15 amino acids. The V end lost 1 base, the J end lost 5 bases, and 12 bases lay between the germline ends. Germline V gene sequence: CDR1 SGHTA, CDR2 FQGNSA. CDR3 loop: CASSLDRLGRNTIYF. As DNA, the CDR3 is TGTGCCAGCAGCTTAGACCGCTTGGGACGAAACACCATATATTTT.

The V call is TRBV6-4, the J call TRBJ2-1; 8 bases match TRBD2. Germline V gene data show CDR1 as MRHNA and CDR2 as SNTAGT. Trimming took 5 bases from V and 8 from J; bases not matched to a gene: 14. The CDR3 is 16 residues long. The CDR3 DNA sequence: TGTGCCAGCAGTCCGGACTCAACGGGGGGGCCCGATGAGCAGTTCTTC. It translates to CASSPDSTGGPDEQFF.

This chain connects TRBV6-1 to TRBJ2-7; 7 nucleotides align to TRBD1. The CDR3 totals 15 residues. With V trimmed by 4 bases and J by 5 bases, 11 bases remained unmatched. The V gene's germline CDR1 is MNHNS and CDR2 SASEGT. CDR3 DNA sequence: TGTGCCAGCAGTGTTTCCCGGGACAGTGGCCACGAGCAGTACTTC. The encoded protein is CASSVSRDSGHEQYF.